This passage covers 2 T cell receptor beta chains from one sample sequenced in a study of regulatory T cells in long-lasting Graves disease. In building TCR beta libraries, iRepertoire HTBI primers were used together with Arm-PCR of CDR3 regions. TCRdb reprocessed the multiplex PCR reads via MiXCR and lists one record per CDR3 protein. Counted here are about 660,000 distinct CDR3 sequences, roughly 30% occurring once; the ten biggest clones make up around 40%. Noted time point: persistent/refractory GD, antithyroid drugs over 5 years with positive TRAb. Making the TCR library involved RNA that had been extracted from PBMCs. The sample in question was peripheral blood mononuclear cells (PBMCs), obtained when the disease was refractory, from a patient treated with antithyroid drugs. The receptors were gathered from a female donor with Graves disease.

The sample holds a few counts of this clonotype. The V and J genes are TRBV5-1 and TRBJ2-7; 11 bases agree with TRBD1. The V and J ends lost 7 bases and 3 bases, in that order; junction bases with no gene match: 6. The germline gives CDR1 SGHRS, CDR2 YFSETQ. CDR3 length equals 14 residues. CDR3 sequence: CASGAGTGGYEQYF. The CDR3 DNA sequence: TGCGCCAGCGGAGCCGGGACAGGGGGCTACGAGCAGTACTTC.

The V gene is TRBV10-2, the J gene TRBJ2-2, with 9 bases that match TRBD1. Per germline, CDR1 WSHSY and CDR2 SAAADI. The CDR3 loop spans 17 amino acids. V lost 8 bases to trimming and J lost 1 base; unmatched junction nucleotides: 11. DNA for the CDR3: TGCGCCAGCGGAGACCCACGGACAGGGGAGAACACCGGGGAGCTGTTTTTT. Translation gives CASGDPRTGENTGELFF.